A single sample gave rise to the 9 T cell receptor beta chains below, sequenced in a study of human T cells and chemical hapten exposure. The time point here: patch test 1, 2 weeks after DPC sensitization. Treatment of the sample: therapeutic diphenylcyclopropenone sensitization with weekly scalp DPC. MiXCR, run by TCRdb on the RACE reads, gives a single entry per CDR3 protein. The sample consists of roughly 180,000 distinct CDR3 sequences, roughly 15% of them appearing once. This specimen was whole blood, taken in connection with sensitization to the hapten diphenylcyclopropenone (DPC). The receptor source for this set is a woman in her 30s with alopecia areata. Some clones in this sample may be carry-over from other donors' samples.

This clonotype was observed a few times. The chain combines TRBV7-9 with TRBJ1-1; 9 nucleotides line up with TRBD1. CDR3 length: 14 residues. The germline V gene encodes CDR1 SEHNR and CDR2 FQNEAQ (reference sequence). Unmatched junction bases numbered 7, after V lost 8 bases and J lost 3 bases. As DNA, the CDR3 is TGTGCCAGCGGCCACGGGACAGGGTACACTGAAGCTTTCTTT. This gives the protein CASGHGTGYTEAFF.

This clonotype was observed a few times. The J gene is TRBJ1-5, the V gene TRBV15, with a weak D call TRBD1 (6 bases). CDR1 is LNHNV and CDR2 is YYDKDF in the germline V gene (reference sequence). This CDR3 is 17 amino acids long. V shed 0 bases and J shed 7 bases, with 19 bases lying between them. In nucleotides, the CDR3 is TGTGCCACCAGCAGAGACATGAGTTCGGGGGCTGGCCAGCCCCAGCATTTT. Residues: CATSRDMSSGAGQPQHF.

The rearrangement links TRBV25-1 to TRBJ1-4; 7 bases fit TRBD1. The CDR3 runs to 15 residues. Germline V gene lookup returns CDR1 MGHDK and CDR2 SYGVNS. V was clipped by 2 bases and J by 5 bases; unmatched bases: 5. CDR3 nucleotides: TGTGCCAGCAGTGAACAGACAGGGAGAAATGAAAAACTGTTTTTT. This codes for CASSEQTGRNEKLFF.

The chain combines TRBV28 with TRBJ2-7; D tentatively fits TRBD1 or TRBD2 (5 bases each). This CDR3 region has 14 residues. Trimming shortened V by 5 bases and J by 6 bases, and 17 bases separated the two germline ends. The germline CDR1 and CDR2 sequences are MDHEN and SYDVKM. In DNA, the CDR3 is TGTGCCAGCAGTGTCACCGGGACCCCCCGCGAGCAGTACTTC. It specifies CASSVTGTPREQYF.

The chain is built from TRBV20-1 and TRBJ1-5, with D maybe TRBD1 (5 bases). The CDR3 is 16 residues long. In germline, CDR1 is DFQATT, CDR2 SNEGSKA (reference sequence). Trimming pared 3 bases from V and 0 bases from J, leaving 15 bases between. The CDR3 here is CSARDTLAYSNQPQHF. CDR3 coding DNA: TGCAGTGCTAGGGACACCTTGGCATATAGCAATCAGCCCCAGCATTTT.

This clonotype appeared a few times. V is TRBV29-1 and J is TRBJ2-5, with unresolved D. Germline CDR1 SQVTM, CDR2 ANQGSEA. Trimming shortened V by 1 base and J by 5 bases, and 5 bases separated the two germline ends. The CDR3 totals 11 residues. CDR3 DNA sequence: TGCAGCGTTGAAGGAACGGAGACCCAGTACTTC. Translation gives CSVEGTETQYF.

This clonotype was counted at least ten times. This sequence joins TRBV18 and TRBJ1-1; TRBD1 is a possible D gene (5 bases). V lost 1 base and J 8 bases, leaving 14 bases between the germline ends. There are 14 residues in the CDR3. CDR1 is KGHSH and CDR2 is LQKENI in the germline V gene. CDR3 sequence reads: CASSPHRDGREAFF. The CDR3 coding sequence is TGTGCCAGCTCACCACATCGGGACGGTAGAGAAGCTTTCTTT.

V is TRBV3-1 and J is TRBJ1-1, with unresolved D. CDR1 and CDR2 from the germline V gene are LGHDT and YNNKEL (reference sequence). V was shortened by 1 base and J by 7 bases, with 7 bases between the two germline ends. The CDR3 is 12 amino acids. In DNA, the CDR3 is TGTGCCAGCAGCCAAGCTTCGGGTGAAGCTTTCTTT. Protein sequence: CASSQASGEAFF.

This chain connects TRBV29-1 to TRBJ1-2; 11 bases align to TRBD1. With 5 bases clipped from V and 6 bases from J, the junction kept 5 bases outside the gene matches. Germline V gene sequence: CDR1 SQVTM, CDR2 ANQGSEA. This CDR3 is built from 13 residues. The CDR3 spells CSVPGQGADGYTF. The DNA for the CDR3 is TGCAGCGTTCCTGGACAGGGGGCAGATGGCTACACCTTC.